This T cell receptor (beta chain) was captured by sequencing in a study of somatic mutations in cytotoxic T cells in rheumatoid arthritis. Positive magnetic bead selection, which isolated the CD4+ and CD8+ cells, was followed by a flow cytometry check of purity. The CDR3 length is 18 residues. The V gene end was trimmed by 4 bases and the J gene end by 3 bases; junction bases not matched to a gene: 8. Germline V gene lookup returns CDR1 SGHRS and CDR2 YFSETQ. Overall study results and limits: Statistical analysis of the slight TRBV07 underrepresentation in rheumatoid arthritis patients did not adjust for multiple comparisons.

In the case of this clone: The target antigen is unknown.

Generated by immunoSEQ multiplex PCR, the TCRdb table keeps only in-frame clones and is missing some. The sample shows 7,000 to 9,000 clones, approximately 55% of them seen only once. The sequenced sample consisted of CD8+ T cells sorted from blood. This TCR came from a middle-aged woman in good health. The rearrangement uses TRBV5-1 and TRBJ2-3, with 16 bases matching TRBD2. The chain's CDR3 is CASSPSGTSGGETDTQYF. Here the CDR3 DNA reads TGCGCCAGCAGCCCTTCCGGGACTAGCGGGGGGGAAACAGATACGCAGTATTTT.